This T cell receptor beta chain was found in a study of T cells in Graves' hyperthyroidism and ophthalmopathy. On the study more broadly: Peripheral blood was drawn at first diagnosis, prior to all treatment.

The PBMCs were taken from around 9 ml of fresh peripheral blood. This clonotype has only a few counts. TCR beta CDR3 sequences were amplified from RNA transcripts. The HTBI set primed first-round TCR CDR3 RT-PCR. One entry per CDR3 protein, called by TCRdb with MiXCR from the multiplex PCR reads. This table has 750,000 to 950,000 distinct CDR3 sequences, over 35% appearing once. From germline, CDR1 is SGDLS and CDR2 YYNGEE. The V and J ends lost 3 bases and 5 bases respectively, with 12 bases between them. This CDR3 contains 13 residues. The sequence came from a man between 18 and 29 years old with Graves' hyperthyroidism. V and J are TRBV9 and TRBJ2-7; possible D gene TRBD2, 6 bases. The sequenced material came from blood. In DNA, the CDR3 is TGTGCCAGCAGCGCGGGAGAAGGGGACGAGCAGTACTTC. Protein sequence: CASSAGEGDEQYF.